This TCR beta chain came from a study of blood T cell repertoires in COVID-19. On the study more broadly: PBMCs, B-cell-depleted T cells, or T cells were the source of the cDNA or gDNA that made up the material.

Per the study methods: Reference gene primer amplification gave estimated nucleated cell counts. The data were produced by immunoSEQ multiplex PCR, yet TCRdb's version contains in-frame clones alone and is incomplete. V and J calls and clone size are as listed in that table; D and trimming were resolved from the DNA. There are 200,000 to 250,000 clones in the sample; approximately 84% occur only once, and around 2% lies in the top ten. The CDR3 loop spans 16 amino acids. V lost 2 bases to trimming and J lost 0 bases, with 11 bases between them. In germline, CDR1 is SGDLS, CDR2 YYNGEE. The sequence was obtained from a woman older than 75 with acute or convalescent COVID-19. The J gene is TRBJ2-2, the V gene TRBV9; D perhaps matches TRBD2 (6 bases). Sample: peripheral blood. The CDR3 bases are TGTGCCAGCAGCGTTGGAGGGCTGACGAACACCGGGGAGCTGTTTTTT. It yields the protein CASSVGGLTNTGELFF.